Following are 26 T cell receptor beta chains from one sample sequenced in a study of blood T cell repertoires in COVID-19. Libraries were prepared by immunoSEQ multiplex PCR; TCRdb keeps only in-frame clonotypes and omits some of them. The repertoire includes more than 45,000 clones, over 80% of them detected once, and 8.2% sits in the top ten. The sequenced material came from peripheral blood. These receptors all stem from a man aged 80 or over in a cohort sampled during active COVID-19.

J is TRBJ1-2 and V is TRBV24-1; TRBD1 aligns across 9 bases. The germline V gene encodes CDR1 KGHDR and CDR2 SFDVKD. V gave up 9 bases and J gave up 7 bases; unmatched junction bases: 11. This CDR3 has 14 amino acids. Here the CDR3 reads CATSGQGVLGGYTF. The CDR3 nucleotides read TGTGCCACCTCGGGACAGGGCGTTCTCGGTGGCTACACCTTC.

This chain uses TRBV6-4 with TRBJ2-1, with 9 bases identical to TRBD1. Trimming took 4 bases from V and 7 from J; bases not matched to a gene: 8. Germline assignment: CDR1 MRHNA and CDR2 SNTAGT. This CDR3 comprises 15 residues. CDR3 loop: CASSAGQGVLNEQFF. The CDR3 DNA follows: TGTGCCAGCAGTGCGGGACAGGGCGTTTTAAATGAGCAGTTCTTC.

This rearrangement joins TRBV20-1 to TRBJ2-1; maybe TRBD2 (6 bases). This CDR3 contains 15 residues. CDR1 DFQATT and CDR2 SNEGSKA come from the germline V gene (reference sequence). The ends were cut back, 3 bases at V and 1 base at J, with 13 bases in the middle. For the CDR3, the DNA is TGCAGTGCTAGTCTCGCGGGAACGTCCTACAATGAGCAGTTCTTC. Amino acids: CSASLAGTSYNEQFF.

This clone was seen only once. The rearrangement joins TRBV5-1 to TRBJ1-1, with D unclear. CDR3 size: 13 residues. Germline CDR1 SGHRS, CDR2 YFSETQ. The V gene lost 1 base and the J gene lost 8 bases, with 12 bases spanning the gap. The CDR3 bases are TGCGCCAGCAGCTTGAGGCCGACGGGGGAAGCTTTCTTT. This sequence encodes CASSLRPTGEAFF.

The rearrangement links TRBV18 to TRBJ1-6; D is possibly TRBD1 (6 bases). CDR1 and CDR2 from the germline V gene are KGHSH and LQKENI. The ends were cut back, 0 bases at V and 7 bases at J, with 10 bases in the middle. The CDR3 length is 15 residues. The CDR3 DNA reads TGTGCCAGCTCACCACCGGAGGGGGGGAATTCACCCCTCCACTTT. Translation: CASSPPEGGNSPLHF.

This chain connects TRBV3-1 (or the pseudogene TRBV3-2) to TRBJ1-6, with D unclear. V gave up 1 base and J gave up 7 bases, with 17 bases separating them. Germline V gene lookup returns CDR1 LGHDT and CDR2 YNNKEL (reference sequence). The CDR3 spans 17 residues. CDR3 nucleotide sequence: TGTGCCAGCAGCCAAGTGGAAACTACGGGAAACAATTCACCCCTCCACTTT. Its protein product is CASSQVETTGNNSPLHF.

This CDR3 is CASSQDPGSYYEQYF. Written as DNA, the CDR3 is TGCGCCAGCAGCCAAGATCCGGGATCCTACTACGAGCAGTACTTC. The chain carries TRBV4-1 and TRBJ2-7, with D tentatively TRBD2 (5 bases). This CDR3 region has 15 residues. V lost 0 bases, J lost 3 bases, and 12 bases lay in between. From germline, CDR1 is MGHRA and CDR2 YSYEKL.

In its sample, this clone was seen once. This sequence joins TRBV5-1 and TRBJ2-1; TRBD2 matches at 9 bases. Germline CDR1 and CDR2: SGHRS and YFSETQ. The V segment lost 0 bases and the J segment 2 bases; nucleotides outside the gene matches: 3. CDR3 length equals 16 residues. The chain's CDR3 is CASSLVGGGAYNEQFF. CDR3 DNA: TGCGCCAGCAGCTTGGTGGGCGGGGGGGCCTACAATGAGCAGTTCTTC.

The chain carries TRBV6-1 and TRBJ2-7; 9 nucleotides line up with TRBD1. The ends lost 3 bases at V and 3 bases at J; junction bases unmatched: 6. CDR3 length equals 15 residues. CDR1 MNHNS and CDR2 SASEGT come from the germline V gene. This CDR3 reads CASSEAPGQGYEQYF. The CDR3 DNA reads TGTGCCAGCAGTGAGGCCCCGGGACAGGGCTACGAGCAGTACTTC.

The CDR3 loop is CASRRGGGYEQYF. CDR3 sequence (DNA): TGTGCCAGCAGGCGGGGTGGAGGCTACGAGCAGTACTTC. The chain has TRBV7-9 and TRBJ2-7; tentatively, D is TRBD2 (6 bases). The CDR3 is made up of 13 amino acids. Trimming left V 6 bases short and J 3 bases short, with 12 bases between. Germline V CDR1 and CDR2: SEHNR, FQNEAQ (reference sequence).

This clone was counted a single time. The chain joins TRBV10-3 to TRBJ1-6; no definite D call. The CDR3 has 15 amino acids. Between the trimmed V and J ends, which lost 6 bases and 0 bases, there was a span of 9 bases. CDR1 is ENHRY and CDR2 is SYGVKD in the germline V gene. CDR3 in amino acids: CAISPGSSYNSPLHF. DNA of the CDR3: TGTGCCATCAGCCCGGGAAGCTCCTATAATTCACCCCTCCACTTT.

The J gene is TRBJ2-2, the V gene TRBV27; the match to TRBD2 covers 11 bases. The CDR3 consists of 17 residues. J was trimmed by 1 base and V by 7 bases; bases with no gene match: 8. From germline, CDR1 is MNHEY and CDR2 SMNVEV (reference sequence). CDR3 DNA sequence: TGTGCCAGCAAGGAACTAGCGGGAGTTGGGAACACCGGGGAGCTGTTTTTT. This translates into CASKELAGVGNTGELFF.

The chain combines TRBV3-1 (or the pseudogene TRBV3-2) with TRBJ2-7; tentatively, D is TRBD1 (7 bases). The CDR3 runs to 15 residues. The germline V gene encodes CDR1 LGHDT and CDR2 YNNKEL (reference sequence). V gave up 6 bases and J gave up 9 bases, with 24 bases separating them. The CDR3 region is CASRPQGIPWGVQYF. The CDR3 DNA reads TGTGCCAGCAGGCCACAGGGGATCCCGTGGGGGGTGCAGTACTTC.

The chain joins TRBV6-5 to TRBJ1-2, with D perhaps matching TRBD1 (6 bases). The length of the CDR3 is 15 residues. V was pared by 6 bases and J by 4 bases, with 18 bases between. Looked up from germline, CDR1 is MNHEY and CDR2 is SVGAGI. CDR3: CASSAQGWGFYGYTF. DNA of the CDR3: TGTGCCAGCAGCGCCCAGGGGTGGGGTTTCTATGGCTACACCTTC.

The V gene is TRBV9, the J gene TRBJ2-1; a possible D gene is TRBD2 (5 bases). V dropped 0 bases and J dropped 5 bases, with 9 bases sitting between them. Germline V gives CDR1 SGDLS, CDR2 YYNGEE. CDR3 length: 14 amino acids. The CDR3 nucleotides read TGTGCCAGCAGCGTAGGAGGGCTAAACAATGAGCAGTTCTTC. Translated: CASSVGGLNNEQFF.

This clone was counted once. The V and J genes are TRBV7-9 and TRBJ2-2; no clear D. The CDR3 runs to 15 residues. The V and J ends lost 1 base and 3 bases respectively, with 9 bases between them. The germline V gene encodes CDR1 SEHNR and CDR2 FQNEAQ (reference sequence). The CDR3 reads CASSLVFGDTGELFF. In nucleotides, the CDR3 is TGTGCCAGCAGCTTAGTTTTCGGTGACACCGGGGAGCTGTTTTTT. Together with reference TRBV7-9 and TRBJ2-2, the CDR3 gives the full variable domain: DTGVSQNPRHKITKRGQNVTFRCDPISEHNRLYWYRQTLGQGPEFLTYFQNEAQLEKSRLLSDRFSAERPKGSFSTLEIQRTEQGDSAMYLCASSLVFGDTGELFFGEGSRLTVL.

The chain uses TRBV24-1 and TRBJ1-4, with 10 bases lining up with TRBD1. CDR1 is KGHDR and CDR2 is SFDVKD in the germline V gene. CDR3 size: 15 residues. V lost 4 bases, J lost 8 bases, and 6 bases stayed unmatched. CDR3 coding DNA: TGTGCCACCAGTGACAGCGACAGGGGGCGCGAAAAACTGTTTTTT. Translated, it gives CATSDSDRGREKLFF.

This chain connects TRBV27 to TRBJ2-5, with TRBD2 matching over 8 bases. V lost 6 bases, J lost 1 base, and 7 bases stayed unmatched. This CDR3 is 15 amino acids long. CDR1 MNHEY and CDR2 SMNVEV come from the germline V gene (reference sequence). This chain's CDR3 is CASSYGRGRQETQYF. The CDR3 nucleotides are TGTGCCAGCAGCTACGGGAGGGGCCGCCAAGAGACCCAGTACTTC.

J is TRBJ2-3 and V is TRBV7-8, with 8 bases identical to TRBD2. V lost 3 bases to trimming and J lost 0 bases; unmatched junction nucleotides: 5. CDR1 is SGHVS and CDR2 is FQNEAQ in the germline V gene. This CDR3 spans 16 amino acids. CDR3 protein: CASSLSLAGSTDTQYF. CDR3 nucleotides: TGTGCCAGCAGCTTGAGTTTAGCGGGGAGCACAGATACGCAGTATTTT. Filled out from reference TRBV7-8 and TRBJ2-3, the complete variable domain reads GAGVSQSPRYKVAKRGQDVALRCDPISGHVSLFWYQQALGQGPEFLTYFQNEAQLDKSGLPSDRFFAERPEGSVSTLKIQRTQQEDSAVYLCASSLSLAGSTDTQYFGPGTRLTVL.

The chain employs TRBV12-3 or TRBV12-4 and TRBJ1-5; the match to TRBD1 covers 7 bases. This CDR3 is built from 13 residues. V was clipped by 3 bases and J by 5 bases; unmatched bases: 1. For the CDR3, the DNA is TGTGCCAGCAGTTTGGGGACAGATCAGCCCCAGCATTTT. This translates into CASSLGTDQPQHF.

The rearrangement links TRBV5-4 to TRBJ1-2; TRBD1 might be the D (6 bases). CDR1 is SGHNT, CDR2 YYREEE, per germline (reference sequence). V lost 4 bases, J lost 4 bases, and 14 bases lay in between. The CDR3 contains 14 residues. The CDR3 sequence: CASSPTLDSYGYTF. The DNA for the CDR3 is TGTGCCAGCAGCCCAACCCTGGACAGCTATGGCTACACCTTC.

The CDR3 DNA reads as TGTGCCAGCAGCCGCATTACTAGCGGGGCATACAATGAGCAGTTCTTC. Protein: CASSRITSGAYNEQFF. The chain carries TRBV4-2 and TRBJ2-1, with TRBD2 matching over 10 bases. The CDR3 runs to 16 residues. J gave up 4 bases and V 4 bases, and 7 bases lay outside the gene matches. Germline V CDR1 and CDR2: LGHNA, YNFKEQ.

V gene TRBV5-1 combines with J gene TRBJ2-1, with TRBD1 identical over 8 bases. This CDR3 comprises 17 residues. V was pared by 1 base and J by 3 bases, with 9 bases of the junction left unmatched. From germline, CDR1 is SGHRS and CDR2 YFSETQ. CDR3 sequence reads: CASSLFVGQAYYNEQFF. CDR3 in DNA: TGCGCCAGCAGCTTGTTTGTGGGACAGGCCTACTACAATGAGCAGTTCTTC. The full variable domain, rest sourced from reference TRBV5-1 and TRBJ2-1, is KAGVTQTPRYLIKTRGQQVTLSCSPISGHRSVSWYQQTPGQGLQFLFEYFSETQRNKGNFPGRFSGRQFSNSRSEMNVSTLELGDSALYLCASSLFVGQAYYNEQFFGPGTRLTVL.

In DNA form, the CDR3 reads TGCGCCAGCAGCCAAGAACTAGCGGGACGGTGGGAGCAGTACTTC. As protein: CASSQELAGRWEQYF. The chain has TRBV4-3 and TRBJ2-7; 10 bases are a match to TRBD2. V gave up 0 bases and J gave up 7 bases; unmatched junction bases: 6. In germline, CDR1 is LGHNA, CDR2 YSLEER. This CDR3 region has 15 residues.

The CDR3 is CASSNQGQLNQPQHF. CDR3 sequence (DNA): TGTGCCAGCAGTAACCAGGGACAGTTAAATCAGCCCCAGCATTTT. The chain carries TRBV6-6 and TRBJ1-5, with TRBD1 matching 7 bases. The CDR3 covers 15 residues. Germline loops: CDR1 MNHNY, CDR2 SVGAGI (reference sequence). The V segment lost 5 bases and the J segment 4 bases; nucleotides outside the gene matches: 8.

This chain links TRBV5-4 with TRBJ2-5; 9 bases are a match to TRBD2. The germline V gene has CDR1 SGHNT and CDR2 YYREEE (reference sequence). The CDR3 covers 15 residues. Losses at the gene ends were 2 bases for V and 3 bases for J; bases not matched to a gene: 5. CDR3 nucleotides: TGTGCCAGCAGCTTCCGGCGGGAGGGCAAAGAGACCCAGTACTTC. Its translation is CASSFRREGKETQYF.